The 32 T cell receptor beta chains reported below all come from one sample, sequenced in a study of blood T cell repertoires in COVID-19. Produced via immunoSEQ multiplex PCR; TCRdb's table is partial and in-frame only. The sample consists of roughly 110,000 clones, roughly 79% of them appearing once. Specimen: peripheral blood. The receptors were gathered from a human donor in a cohort sampled during active COVID-19.

CDR3 bases: TGCGCCAGCAGCCAACCATGGACTTTAACCTACGAGCAGTACTTC. This translates into CASSQPWTLTYEQYF. This chain joins TRBV4-3 and TRBJ2-7, with a possible D match to TRBD2 (5 bases). The V gene's germline CDR1 is LGHNA and CDR2 YSLEER. Trimming removed 2 bases at V and 2 bases at J, with 13 bases between. The CDR3 loop spans 15 amino acids.

The chain employs TRBV19 and TRBJ1-2, with TRBD1 identical over 10 bases. The J segment lost 4 bases and the V segment lost 7 bases, leaving 3 bases of the junction unmatched. Germline assignment: CDR1 LNHDA and CDR2 SQIVND (reference sequence). This CDR3 spans 13 amino acids. In DNA, the CDR3 is TGTGCCAGTACCGGGACAGGGGCCTATGGCTACACCTTC. Its protein is CASTGTGAYGYTF.

This chain joins TRBV27 and TRBJ1-6, with D perhaps TRBD1 (5 bases). V dropped 4 bases and J dropped 7 bases, with 14 bases sitting between them. The CDR3 sequence is 15 residues long. Germline lookup yields CDR1 MNHEY and CDR2 SMNVEV (reference sequence). The CDR3 is CASSSGVERNSPLHF. In DNA form, the CDR3 reads TGTGCCAGCAGTTCGGGGGTCGAGCGGAATTCACCCCTCCACTTT.

This chain joins TRBV6-2 or TRBV6-3 and TRBJ1-5; 8 nucleotides agree with TRBD1. The germline gives CDR1 MNHEY, CDR2 SVGEGT. There are 15 residues in the CDR3. The J segment lost 3 bases and the V segment lost 5 bases, leaving 6 bases of the junction unmatched. CDR3 region: CASSRTGSYNQPQHF. In nucleotides, the CDR3 is TGTGCCAGCAGTCGGACAGGGTCCTACAATCAGCCCCAGCATTTT.

The rearrangement links TRBV11-2 to TRBJ2-7; D unresolved. V gave up 0 bases and J gave up 0 bases, with 12 bases separating them. This CDR3 has 16 residues. Germline V lookup: CDR1 SGHAT, CDR2 FQNNGV. CDR3 nucleotide sequence: TGTGCCAGCAGCTTAGAGATATATCCGAGCTCCTACGAGCAGTACTTC. Protein: CASSLEIYPSSYEQYF.

J is TRBJ2-5 and V is TRBV28; 10 nucleotides match TRBD2. Per germline, CDR1 MDHEN and CDR2 SYDVKM. V trimming: 5 bases; J trimming: 5 bases; junction bases outside the gene matches: 5. The CDR3 loop spans 14 amino acids. CDR3: CASSPLAGLETQYF. The CDR3 DNA sequence: TGTGCCAGCAGTCCACTAGCGGGGCTCGAGACCCAGTACTTC.

The rearrangement uses TRBV5-1 and TRBJ2-3, with TRBD1 as a possible D gene (5 bases). The germline V gene encodes CDR1 SGHRS and CDR2 YFSETQ. With 0 bases removed from V and 6 bases from J, the gap between germline ends came to 11 bases. The CDR3 covers 14 residues. The CDR3, as DNA: TGCGCCAGCAGCTTGGATAGGGGTGGGGATACGCAGTATTTT. Translated, it gives CASSLDRGGDTQYF.

The chain joins TRBV18 to TRBJ2-6; possibly TRBD1 for D (5 bases). Trimming removed 2 bases at V and 0 bases at J, with 26 bases between. There are 22 residues in the CDR3. CDR1 KGHSH and CDR2 LQKENI come from the germline V gene. CDR3 sequence reads: CASSPSSRALGAGVSGANVLTF. In DNA, the CDR3 is TGTGCCAGCTCACCAAGTTCCAGGGCCTTGGGCGCTGGAGTCTCTGGGGCCAACGTCCTGACTTTC.

This chain connects TRBV18 to TRBJ2-7; 9 nucleotides match TRBD2. The J segment lost 7 bases and the V segment lost 3 bases, leaving 13 bases of the junction unmatched. This CDR3 has 16 residues. Germline V lookup: CDR1 KGHSH, CDR2 LQKENI. CDR3 coding DNA: TGTGCCAGCTCACCGACCCGAGCGGGAGGTTTGAGTGAGCAGTACTTC. It is translated as CASSPTRAGGLSEQYF.

This CDR3 is CASSSLSRDSDTQYF. CDR3 nucleotides: TGTGCCAGCAGCTCCCTGAGTAGGGACTCAGATACGCAGTATTTT. The J gene is TRBJ2-3, the V gene TRBV11-2; tentative D call: TRBD2 (6 bases). From germline, CDR1 is SGHAT and CDR2 FQNNGV. V was pared by 4 bases and J by 4 bases, with 15 bases between. There are 15 residues in the CDR3.

This rearrangement joins TRBV18 to TRBJ1-4; 7 bases match TRBD1. Germline V gene data show CDR1 as KGHSH and CDR2 as LQKENI. This CDR3 has 16 residues. J lost 7 bases, V lost 1 base, and 9 bases had no gene match. Here the CDR3 reads CASSPQEGAGIEKLFF. The CDR3 nucleotides read TGTGCCAGCTCACCACAGGAGGGGGCAGGGATTGAAAAACTGTTTTTT.

J is TRBJ2-1 and V is TRBV5-1; tentative D call: TRBD1 (6 bases). Germline-derived CDR1 and CDR2 are SGHRS and YFSETQ. The CDR3 has 14 residues. V was clipped by 3 bases and J by 0 bases, with 7 bases between them. In DNA, the CDR3 is TGCGCCAGCAGCTCGGGACACTCCTACAATGAGCAGTTCTTC. Translation: CASSSGHSYNEQFF. Full variable domain (missing parts from reference TRBV5-1 and TRBJ2-1): KAGVTQTPRYLIKTRGQQVTLSCSPISGHRSVSWYQQTPGQGLQFLFEYFSETQRNKGNFPGRFSGRQFSNSRSEMNVSTLELGDSALYLCASSSGHSYNEQFFGPGTRLTVL.

J is TRBJ2-7 and V is TRBV10-3; 11 bases line up with TRBD1. Per germline, CDR1 ENHRY and CDR2 SYGVKD. The CDR3 runs to 15 residues. After removal of 8 bases from V and 3 bases from J, the junction contained 9 bases not matched to a gene. The CDR3 loop is CAIREDRGRVYEQYF. The CDR3 coding sequence is TGTGCCATCCGAGAGGACAGGGGGCGCGTCTACGAGCAGTACTTC.

This rearrangement joins TRBV28 to TRBJ1-4, with D tentatively TRBD1 (5 bases). Trimming shortened V by 5 bases and J by 8 bases, and 18 bases separated the two germline ends. Germline V lookup: CDR1 MDHEN, CDR2 SYDVKM. The CDR3 contains 15 residues. Here the CDR3 DNA reads TGTGCCAGCAGTACCGGGGGGGGAGGTAGGGAAAAACTGTTTTTT. It encodes CASSTGGGGREKLFF.

CDR3 DNA sequence: TGTGCCAGCAGATTACAGGGATTAAGATTCTCTGGGGCCAACGTCCTGACTTTC. This gives the protein CASRLQGLRFSGANVLTF. This chain links TRBV5-6 with TRBJ2-6, with D perhaps matching TRBD1 (6 bases). The V end was cut by 5 bases, the J end by 0 bases, with 18 bases between. CDR1 is SGHDT and CDR2 is YYEEEE in the germline V gene. The CDR3 covers 18 residues.

The chain couples TRBV18 to TRBJ1-1, with D maybe TRBD1 (5 bases). V was pared by 0 bases and J by 4 bases, with 9 bases between. The CDR3 loop spans 14 amino acids. Germline V gene lookup returns CDR1 KGHSH and CDR2 LQKENI. The CDR3 DNA follows: TGTGCCAGCTCACCACCCGGGGGGAGCACTGAAGCTTTCTTT. Translating it yields CASSPPGGSTEAFF.

In its sample, this clone was seen once. The chain recombines TRBV11-3 with TRBJ2-7; 8 nucleotides line up with TRBD2. Trimming at V came to 5 bases and at J to 4 bases, leaving 7 bases not matched to a gene. The germline V gene encodes CDR1 SGHNT and CDR2 YENEEA. The CDR3 sequence is 14 residues long. As DNA, the CDR3 is TGTGCCAGCAGCCCTCGGACTAGCCGGTACGAGCAGTACTTC. This translates into CASSPRTSRYEQYF.

This clone was counted only a few times. The chain combines TRBV7-9 with TRBJ1-2; 8 bases match TRBD1. Germline CDR1 SEHNR, CDR2 FQNEAQ (reference sequence). Trimming cost V 5 bases and J 5 bases; bases outside gene matches: 4. The CDR3 spans 13 residues. The CDR3 spells CASSPTGVYGYTF. As DNA, the CDR3 is TGTGCCAGCAGCCCGACAGGGGTTTATGGCTACACCTTC. Based on the CDR3 plus reference TRBV7-9 and TRBJ1-2, the full variable domain is DTGVSQNPRHKITKRGQNVTFRCDPISEHNRLYWYRQTLGQGPEFLTYFQNEAQLEKSRLLSDRFSAERPKGSFSTLEIQRTEQGDSAMYLCASSPTGVYGYTFGSGTRLTVV.

The rearrangement joins TRBV6-4 to TRBJ1-5; D might be TRBD1 (5 bases). This CDR3 has 14 amino acids. The germline CDR1 and CDR2 sequences are MRHNA and SNTAGT. V gave up 6 bases and J gave up 5 bases, with 14 bases separating them. CDR3 residues: CASRPQGGHQPQHF. CDR3 coding DNA: TGTGCCAGCAGACCCCAGGGTGGGCATCAGCCCCAGCATTTT.

The genes are TRBV29-1 and TRBJ2-6, with 8 nucleotides matching TRBD1. CDR1 is SQVTM and CDR2 is ANQGSEA in the germline V gene. The V gene end was trimmed by 6 bases and the J gene end by 0 bases; junction bases not matched to a gene: 7. The CDR3 covers 16 residues. CDR3 region: CSVGQGLNSGANVLTF. CDR3 in DNA: TGCAGCGTCGGACAGGGCCTGAACTCTGGGGCCAACGTCCTGACTTTC.

The chain employs TRBV21-1 and TRBJ1-2. TRBV21-1 is termed a pseudogene. The length of the CDR3 is 19 residues. The CDR3 loop is CASCQSETVSGNLNYGYTF. The CDR3 coding sequence is TGTGCCAGCTGCCAAAGCGAAACAGTGTCGGGAAACCTTAACTATGGCTACACCTTC.

This chain links TRBV25-1 with TRBJ1-1, with a tentative D call TRBD1 (6 bases). CDR3 length: 14 amino acids. Trimming took off 5 bases at V and 5 bases at J, with 15 bases between the two ends. Germline V gives CDR1 MGHDK, CDR2 SYGVNS. CDR3 coding DNA: TGTGCCAGCAGTCACGGACAGAGGGGGACTGAAGCTTTCTTT. Its translation: CASSHGQRGTEAFF. Combining the CDR3 with reference TRBV25-1 and TRBJ1-1 gives the whole variable domain EADIYQTPRYLVIGTGKKITLECSQTMGHDKMYWYQQDPGMELHLIHYSYGVNSTEKGDLSSESTVSRIRTEHFPLTLESARPSHTSQYLCASSHGQRGTEAFFGQGTRLTVV.

The chain recombines TRBV4-1 with TRBJ2-5, with D unresolved. With 0 bases removed from V and 1 base from J, the gap between germline ends came to 9 bases. This CDR3 contains 15 residues. The germline V gene encodes CDR1 MGHRA and CDR2 YSYEKL. The DNA for the CDR3 is TGCGCCAGCAGCCAAGATCCGAACTTCCAAGAGACCCAGTACTTC. Its protein product is CASSQDPNFQETQYF.

The rearrangement uses TRBV25-1 and TRBJ1-1, with D possibly being TRBD1 (6 bases). The CDR3 runs 15 residues. The germline V gene has CDR1 MGHDK and CDR2 SYGVNS. V lost 3 bases and J lost 3, with 14 bases in between. CDR3 sequence reads: CASSDPQGWDTEAFF. DNA for the CDR3: TGTGCCAGCAGTGACCCCCAGGGGTGGGACACTGAAGCTTTCTTT.

The chain is built from TRBV7-9 and TRBJ1-2; TRBD1 is a possible D gene (5 bases). This CDR3 is built from 16 residues. From germline, CDR1 is SEHNR and CDR2 FQNEAQ (reference sequence). V was trimmed by 0 bases and J by 8 bases, leaving 19 bases between them. The CDR3 is CASSLASRQLLPGYTF. CDR3 DNA: TGTGCCAGCAGCTTAGCCTCACGACAGCTTTTGCCCGGCTACACCTTC. The full variable domain, rest sourced from reference TRBV7-9 and TRBJ1-2, is DTGVSQNPRHKITKRGQNVTFRCDPISEHNRLYWYRQTLGQGPEFLTYFQNEAQLEKSRLLSDRFSAERPKGSFSTLEIQRTEQGDSAMYLCASSLASRQLLPGYTFGSGTRLTVV.

V is TRBV7-9 and J is TRBJ2-2; D gene ambiguous. CDR1 is SEHNR and CDR2 is FQNEAQ in the germline V gene (reference sequence). V was cut by 5 bases and J by 7 bases, with 5 bases left in between. The CDR3 spans 11 residues. Here the CDR3 reads CASSLLGELFF. The CDR3, as DNA: TGTGCCAGCAGCCTCCTCGGGGAGCTGTTTTTT.

A single count supports this clone. The gene calls are TRBV15 and TRBJ2-1; tentative D call: TRBD1 (5 bases). The V end lost 4 bases, the J end lost 3 bases, and 10 bases lay between the germline ends. This CDR3 region has 14 residues. Germline CDR1 is LNHNV and CDR2 is YYDKDF (reference sequence). The CDR3 coding sequence is TGTGCCACCAGCAAACTGACAGACTACAATGAGCAGTTCTTC. Translation gives CATSKLTDYNEQFF.

This rearrangement joins TRBV4-1 to TRBJ1-1; 7 nucleotides match TRBD1. Germline assignment: CDR1 MGHRA and CDR2 YSYEKL. This CDR3 region has 12 residues. V lost 2 bases and J lost 11; bases outside the gene matches: 5. For the CDR3, the DNA is TGCGCCAGCAGCCAAACAGGGGCCCAGGCTTTCTTT. Protein sequence: CASSQTGAQAFF.

The chain links TRBV7-2 to TRBJ2-3, with 7 bases fitting TRBD2. The CDR3 is made up of 13 amino acids. The ends lost 6 bases at V and 8 bases at J; junction bases unmatched: 8. The germline CDR1 and CDR2 sequences are SGHTA and FQGNSA. CDR3: CASSYNPGGTQYF. CDR3 coding DNA: TGTGCCAGCAGTTATAACCCGGGGGGTACGCAGTATTTT.

This chain joins TRBV20-1 and TRBJ2-5; D is unclear. CDR1 and CDR2 from the germline V gene are DFQATT and SNEGSKA (reference sequence). CDR3 length: 13 residues. Trimming cost V 3 bases and J 2 bases, with 10 bases left between them. The CDR3 sequence is CSASVRVQETQYF. The CDR3 DNA is TGCAGTGCTAGTGTACGAGTACAAGAGACCCAGTACTTC.

To note about this clone: The junction and the germline gene differ at one end; a read error may be behind it. The chain links TRBV5-4 to TRBJ2-7, with TRBD2 matching 9 bases. CDR3 size: 15 residues. Germline CDR1 SGHNT, CDR2 YYREEE (reference sequence). The CDR3 reads CASRLGSGGSYEQYF. CDR3 bases: TGTGCCAGCAGGTTGGGTAGCGGGGGCTCCTACGAGCAGTACTTC.

The chain links TRBV30 to TRBJ2-3; 11 nucleotides agree with TRBD2. In germline, CDR1 is GTSNPN, CDR2 SVGIG (reference sequence). The CDR3 length is 15 residues. The V and J ends lost 3 bases and 8 bases, in that order; junction bases with no gene match: 10. CDR3 residues: CAWSRGTSGLATQYF. The CDR3 DNA reads TGTGCCTGGAGCCGTGGGACTAGCGGCCTAGCTACGCAGTATTTT.